The entry below describes one T cell receptor beta chain. This clonotype has only a few counts. The antigen it recognizes is unknown. Nothing much larger sits one base from this clone, and base qualities are not available. The CDR3, from cysteine to phenylalanine, totals 12 residues. Of the read, only the CDR3 DNA is kept; its 36 bases are in frame from base 1. CDR1 and CDR2, looked up from the germline V gene, are MNHEY and SVGAGI. From V the trimming removes 7 bases and from J it removes 8 bases, while the gene matches leave 2 bases of the junction unaccounted for. This sample stems from a study of human T cells and chemical hapten exposure (dated by TCRdb to 2020 to 2022). About the full investigation: For sensitization, 2% DPC in acetone was applied to a roughly 2 cm by roughly 2 cm area of upper inner arm skin. Throughout the approximately 22-week study period, patients were also given weekly therapeutic DPC doses on the scalp. Libraries were pooled for sequencing, and variation in per-sample TCR yields was attributed mainly to small differences in library volumes within the pool. Blood was sampled from patients pre-sensitization (week 0) and at 2, 6 and about 24 weeks after DPC sensitization. Patch testing was done on the upper back using Finn chambers containing 0.01% DPC, and results were scored after 6 days according to International Contact Dermatitis Research Group standards. Blood for TCR sequencing was provided by twenty-nine alopecia patients at one to four time points (pre-sensitization, 2, 6 and 24 weeks). Peripheral blood TCR repertoire changes were tracked in vivo in alopecia patients during primary and secondary sensitization to the hapten diphenylcyclopropenone (DPC). The mostly female patient cohort included alopecia areata with under or over 50% scalp involvement, alopecia totalis and alopecia universalis. Study-wide conclusions, independent of this receptor: A positive correlation was found between the number of PT1 expanded TCRs and patch test score, with significance reached at thresholds 8, 16 and 32 but not 4. No change with DPC sensitization was found in the number of TCRs above 1 in 1000 frequency, and no evidence of global repertoire structure alterations was found. Significantly more large CDR3 similarity clusters were formed by expanded TCRs than by pre-sensitization or healthy control sets, consistent with antigen-driven responses. All patients had alopecia, a presumed autoimmune disease, so their immune response might differ from that of healthy individuals. Repeated subsampling changed both the strength of the expansion versus patch-test correlation and the threshold at which that correlation became significant.

Sample time point, as interpreted from the label and publication: patch test 2, 6 weeks after DPC sensitization. The sample's treatment or condition label, in plain terms: therapeutic diphenylcyclopropenone sensitization with weekly scalp DPC. At every patch-test visit, the blood draw took place before the patch test was put on. Patients were considered eligible if aged 18 to 70, diagnosed with alopecia and deemed suitable for DPC therapy, and patients were excluded if pregnant. Total RNA was extracted from unfractionated whole blood collected in Tempus Blood RNA tubes. The receptor library was made with RACE. This sample was sequenced with a NextSeq 500. During library preparation, unique molecular identifiers were attached to individual cDNA molecules so that TCRs could be counted quantitatively and reproducibly. Each blood RNA sample was used to sequence both TCR alpha and TCR beta chains. In the paper's pipeline: A median of about 100,000 TCRs per sample was observed, with a range of roughly 20,000 to 700,000. V, J and CDR3 annotation of the TCR reads was performed with the Decombinator software suite. Every sample was subsampled to the same number of TCRs (28,000) for the PS versus PT1 abundance plots. Expanded TCRs were defined as absent before sensitization and observed at least eight times at the 2-week time point. The public reads were reanalyzed by TCRdb: fastp trimming at Q25, MiXCR alignment, in-frame beta chains only. Entries that share a CDR3 protein sequence are merged under the most common genes and DNA. The V and J calls here are based on TCRdb, not the publication. For this sample the table gives fewer than 90,000 distinct CDR3 sequences, of which 6.5% to 8% were detected only once. The ten biggest clones cover 1% to 1.5% of the sample.

Sequenced here: whole blood, sampled in connection with sensitization to the hapten diphenylcyclopropenone (DPC). The clonotype comes from a woman under 40 with alopecia areata. Some clones in this sample may be carry-over from other donors' samples. The rearranged segments are TRBV6-5 and TRBJ1-6; the junction holds 7 bases that match TRBD1. This receptor has the CDR3 CASNTGDSPLHF. The nucleotides read TGTGCCAGCAATACAGGGGATTCACCCCTCCACTTT.